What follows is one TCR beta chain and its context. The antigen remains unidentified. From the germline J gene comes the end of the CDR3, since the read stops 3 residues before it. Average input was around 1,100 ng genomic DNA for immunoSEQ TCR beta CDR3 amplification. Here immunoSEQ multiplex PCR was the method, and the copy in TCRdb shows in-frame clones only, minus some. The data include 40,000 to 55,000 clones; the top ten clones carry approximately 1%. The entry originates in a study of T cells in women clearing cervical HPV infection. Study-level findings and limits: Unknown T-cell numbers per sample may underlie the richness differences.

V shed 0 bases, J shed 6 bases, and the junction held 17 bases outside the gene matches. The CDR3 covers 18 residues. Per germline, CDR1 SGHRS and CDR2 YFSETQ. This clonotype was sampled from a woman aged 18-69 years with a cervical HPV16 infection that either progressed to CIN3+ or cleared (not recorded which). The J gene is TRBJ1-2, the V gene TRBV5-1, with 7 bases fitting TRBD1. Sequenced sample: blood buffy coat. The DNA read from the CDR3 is TGCGCCAGCAGCTTGGGCCTTATCGCACGCTCAACAGGGGATGGC. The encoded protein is CASSLGLIARSTGDG. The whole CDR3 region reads CASSLGLIARSTGDGYTF.